These T cell receptor beta chains were read from a single sample in a study of blood T cells in healthy people across ages. TCRdb recomputed calls from the 5' RACE reads with MiXCR, one row per CDR3 protein. The sample shows approximately 780,000 distinct CDR3 sequences, 20% to 30% of them seen only once. These data also featured in a second study, about T cells of mothers and their children.

The sequencing input was blood. The receptors stem from a boy between 5 and 17 years old in good health. Each CDR3 is given with its conserved first and last residue. A D gene is named only where the DNA matches it firmly. The listing skips clone size in some rows; elsewhere it reads once, few, many or a size class.

j_call v_call d_call clone_size cdr3_nt cdr3_aa
TRBJ1-1 TRBV5-1 NA NA TGTGCCAGCAGGGCGGGGCTGAACACTGAAGCTTTCTTT CASRAGLNTEAFF
TRBJ2-6 TRBV5-1 TRBD1 NA TGCGCCAGCAGCTTGGGGGGGACAGGGGCCATCGTCCTGACTTTC CASSLGGTGAIVLTF
TRBJ1-1 TRBV6-6 NA few TGTGCCAGCATCCCGCGGGGGGACACTGAAGCTTTCTTT CASIPRGDTEAFF
TRBJ1-1 TRBV6-6 NA NA TGTGCCAGCAGATTCGAGGGGGGTCGGAACACTGAAGCTTTCTTT CASRFEGGRNTEAFF
TRBJ2-2 TRBV7-9 TRBD2 few TGTGCCTCCCCCGGGACTAGCGGGCCCAACACCGGGGAGCTGTTTTTT CASPGTSGPNTGELFF
TRBJ2-7 TRBV7-9 NA NA TGTGCCAGCAGCACCGGATGGTACGAGCAGTACTTC CASSTGWYEQYF
TRBJ1-1 TRBV7-8 NA NA TGTGCCAGCACCTTCCGACAGGCATTGAACACTGAAGCTTTCTTT CASTFRQALNTEAFF
TRBJ1-5 TRBV19 NA NA TGTGCCAGTAAAGGGGTCAATCAGCCCCAGCATTTT CASKGVNQPQHF
TRBJ2-7 TRBV11-2 NA many TGTGCCAGCAGCCACTCTATAAGGCGGAAAAGTACCTACGAGCAGTACTTC CASSHSIRRKSTYEQYF
TRBJ1-5 TRBV7-9 NA NA TGTGCCAGCAGCTTTGGCATTAGCAATCAGCCCCAGCATTTT CASSFGISNQPQHF
TRBJ2-3 TRBV7-6 NA NA TGTGCCAGCAGCTTAGCTCGAGGACAAAACACAGATACGCAGTATTTT CASSLARGQNTDTQYF
TRBJ2-3 TRBV9 NA NA TGTGCCAGCAGCGTGGTAAGCACAGATACGCAGTATTTT CASSVVSTDTQYF
TRBJ2-3 TRBV7-9 NA few TGTGCCAGCAGCGTGGGACAAGATACGCAGTATTTT CASSVGQDTQYF
TRBJ1-6 TRBV12-3/TRBV12-4 NA NA TGTGCCAGCAGTTTAGACCGTTTGGGAAATTCACCCCTCCACTTT CASSLDRLGNSPLHF
TRBJ1-4 TRBV6-5 TRBD1 NA TGTGCCAGCAGGAAAACAGGGGGAACTGAAAAACTGTTTTTT CASRKTGGTEKLFF
TRBJ2-5 TRBV29-1 NA many TGCAGCGTTGGAGTTGGTCTCCAAGAGACCCAGTACTTC CSVGVGLQETQYF
TRBJ1-2 TRBV6-5 TRBD1 NA TGTGCCAGCAGTTACTACAGGGGGAAGAATGAGGGCTACACCTTC CASSYYRGKNEGYTF
TRBJ2-7 TRBV19 NA NA TGTGCCAGTAGTGCCCTAGCGACAAGCTCCAACGAGCAGTACTTC CASSALATSSNEQYF
TRBJ1-2 TRBV4-1 NA few TGCGCCAGCAGCGGCGGCAACGGTGCTTATGGCTACACCTTC CASSGGNGAYGYTF
TRBJ1-1 TRBV9 NA few TGTGCCAGCAGCGTAGGTGGGACGATGAACACTGAAGCTTTCTTT CASSVGGTMNTEAFF